This T cell receptor beta chain was retrieved from a study of OX40 agonist ivuxolimab in advanced cancers. This CDR3 contains 15 residues. Per germline, CDR1 SGHNT and CDR2 YYREEE (reference sequence). Trimming cost V 1 base and J 5 bases; bases outside gene matches: 3. Some clones are missing from TCRdb's copy, which holds only in-frame ones; the method was immunoSEQ multiplex PCR. In the table there are some 80,000 clones, about 88% of which are singletons. As to this clone: Its antigen is unknown.

Study outcomes and limitations: Dose levels from 0.1 to 3.0 mg/kg saw CD4+ and CD8+ blood T cells expand clonally by week 6.

V gene TRBV5-4 combines with J gene TRBJ2-1; the match to TRBD2 covers 10 bases. Sample: CD4+ or CD8+ T cells sorted from blood, taken in a trial of the OX40 agonist ivuxolimab. The TCR originated in an adult with an advanced solid tumor such as melanoma, head and neck, liver or kidney cancer. The CDR3 sequence: CASSLSGLADNEQFF. The CDR3 DNA reads TGTGCCAGCAGCTTGTCCGGACTAGCGGACAATGAGCAGTTCTTC.